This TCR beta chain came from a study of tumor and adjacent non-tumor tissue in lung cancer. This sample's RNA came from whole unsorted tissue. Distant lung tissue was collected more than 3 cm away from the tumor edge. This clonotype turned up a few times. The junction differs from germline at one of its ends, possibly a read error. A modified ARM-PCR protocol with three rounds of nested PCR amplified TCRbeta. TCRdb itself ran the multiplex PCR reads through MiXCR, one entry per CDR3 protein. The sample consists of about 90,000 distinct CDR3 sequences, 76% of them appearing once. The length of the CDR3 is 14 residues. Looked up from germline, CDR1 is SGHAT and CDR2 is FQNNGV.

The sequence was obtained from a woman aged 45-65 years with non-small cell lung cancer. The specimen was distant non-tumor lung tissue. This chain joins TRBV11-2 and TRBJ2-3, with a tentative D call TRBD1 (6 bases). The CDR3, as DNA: TGTGCCAGCGGTTTAGGGACAAACACAGATATGCAGTATTTT. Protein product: CASGLGTNTDMQYF.